The 9 T cell receptor beta chains listed next were all sequenced from one sample in a study of blood T cells in healthy people across ages. Then a second PCR, running about 6 to 12 cycles, was carried out with a sample-barcoded 5' primer and a J-beta primer mix. Each CDR3 protein is one row after TCRdb ran MiXCR on the 5' RACE reads. The table shows 2 million or so distinct CDR3 sequences, with approximately 50% occurring only once. Sequenced sample: blood. These receptors were collected from a middle-aged woman in good health.

The J gene is TRBJ2-7, the V gene TRBV13; 14 nucleotides align to TRBD2. With V trimmed by 4 bases and J by 10 bases, 6 bases remained unmatched. The CDR3 is 14 residues long. Germline lookup yields CDR1 PRHDT and CDR2 FYEKMQ (reference sequence). The chain's CDR3 is CASSSGLAGGPQYF. The CDR3 DNA reads as TGTGCCAGCAGCTCCGGACTAGCGGGGGGTCCTCAGTACTTC. Filled out from reference TRBV13 and TRBJ2-7, the complete variable domain reads AAGVIQSPRHLIKEKRETATLKCYPIPRHDTVYWYQQGPGQDPQFLISFYEKMQSDKGSIPDRFSAQQFSDYHSELNMSSLELGDSALYFCASSSGLAGGPQYFGPGTRLTVT.

The chain employs TRBV7-9 and TRBJ1-2, with D perhaps matching TRBD1 (6 bases). From germline, CDR1 is SEHNR and CDR2 FQNEAQ (reference sequence). This CDR3 comprises 13 residues. Trimming shortened V by 5 bases and J by 8 bases, and 15 bases separated the two germline ends. The CDR3 region is CASSPTGPIGYTF. CDR3 in DNA: TGTGCCAGCAGCCCCACAGGGCCCATAGGCTACACCTTC.

The chain couples TRBV3-1 to TRBJ1-1, with D unresolved. The germline V gene has CDR1 LGHDT and CDR2 YNNKEL (reference sequence). The length of the CDR3 is 12 residues. Trimming stripped 4 bases from V and 10 bases from J, with 13 bases between. CDR3 protein: CASSPGPTLAFF. Written as DNA, the CDR3 is TGTGCCAGCAGCCCCGGACCTACTTTAGCTTTCTTT.

This clonotype was found a few times. The J gene is TRBJ2-3, the V gene TRBV7-2, with 9 nucleotides matching TRBD2. Germline loops: CDR1 SGHTA, CDR2 FQGNSA. The CDR3 runs 16 residues. Trimming cost V 5 bases and J 5 bases; bases outside gene matches: 11. The CDR3 protein is CASSLSRGGNGDTQYF. Written as DNA, the CDR3 is TGTGCCAGCAGCCTCTCGCGGGGGGGAAATGGAGATACGCAGTATTTT.

This clonotype appeared many times. The CDR3 loop is CASRDPQETQYF. For the CDR3, the DNA is TGCGCCAGCAGAGACCCCCAAGAGACCCAGTACTTC. The rearrangement links TRBV5-1 to TRBJ2-5; D gene uncertain. The ends were cut back, 5 bases at V and 1 base at J, with 6 bases in the middle. This CDR3 comprises 12 residues. Germline CDR1 reads SGHRS; CDR2 reads YFSETQ. The complete variable domain, with remaining parts taken from reference TRBV5-1 and TRBJ2-5, reads KAGVTQTPRYLIKTRGQQVTLSCSPISGHRSVSWYQQTPGQGLQFLFEYFSETQRNKGNFPGRFSGRQFSNSRSEMNVSTLELGDSALYLCASRDPQETQYFGPGTRLLVL.

This chain links TRBV6-6 with TRBJ2-7; D not resolved. The germline CDR1 and CDR2 sequences are MNHNY and SVGAGI (reference sequence). V was pared by 2 bases and J by 2 bases, with 7 bases between. CDR3 length: 13 amino acids. The CDR3 DNA sequence: TGTGCCAGCAGTTACCTGCAAACCTACGAGCAGTACTTC. Translating gives CASSYLQTYEQYF.

V and J are TRBV6-5 and TRBJ2-3, with D possibly matching TRBD2 (7 bases). V lost 2 bases to trimming and J lost 2 bases, with 11 bases between them. This CDR3 comprises 15 residues. The germline CDR1 and CDR2 sequences are MNHEY and SVGAGI. CDR3 region: CASSYGGGFTDTQYF. The CDR3 DNA reads TGTGCCAGCAGTTACGGGGGGGGCTTCACAGATACGCAGTATTTT.

The CDR3, as DNA: TGTGCCAGCAGCCTATCAGGGGGGGCCGTTGGAGATACGCAGTATTTT. This gives the protein CASSLSGGAVGDTQYF. The V and J genes are TRBV7-3 and TRBJ2-3; D is perhaps TRBD1 or TRBD2 (7 bases each). V was pared by 5 bases and J by 5 bases, with 20 bases between. Germline CDR1 SGHTA, CDR2 FQGTGA. The CDR3 has 16 amino acids.

The J gene is TRBJ2-1, the V gene TRBV4-3; 8 nucleotides match TRBD2. Matching the DNA end better, TRBJ2-7 makes the J call doubtful. Germline V gene lookup returns CDR1 LGHNA and CDR2 YSLEER. This CDR3 has 16 amino acids. The CDR3 DNA sequence: TGCGCCAGCAGCCCGGACTTGAGCGGGGGCTACAATGAGCAGTACTTC. It translates to CASSPDLSGGYNEQYF.